This T cell receptor (beta chain) is from a study of blood T cell repertoires in COVID-19. Background on the study: From T cells, B-cell-depleted T cells, or PBMCs came the material, which was cDNA or gDNA.

The CDR3 is 13 residues long. Per the germline V gene, CDR1 is LGHDT and CDR2 is YNNKEL (reference sequence). Trimming shortened V by 4 bases and J by 4 bases, and 10 bases separated the two germline ends. Using immunoSEQ multiplex PCR, the repertoire was profiled, and TCRdb retains in-frame clones only, with some absent. The profile shows 90,000 to 100,000 clones, 86% of them singletons. The source material was peripheral blood. The chain joins TRBV3-1 (or the pseudogene TRBV3-2) to TRBJ2-5, with a possible D match to TRBD2 (6 bases). This sequence originates from a man aged 80 or over with acute or convalescent COVID-19. The CDR3 loop is CASSPWDLETQYF. In nucleotides, the CDR3 is TGTGCCAGCAGCCCCTGGGACTTAGAGACCCAGTACTTC.